This T cell receptor (beta chain) derives from a study of Ad26.COV2.S vaccination and SARS-CoV-2 variants. About the study: It was the COV1001 Ad26.COV2.S trial arm that included the donor. Doses of Ad26.COV2.S were injected into muscle once or twice, 56 days apart.

Clones were sequenced by immunoSEQ multiplex PCR, and TCRdb holds only the in-frame ones, with some missing. The table lists a few hundred thousand clones, 88% of them singletons. As for treatment: some 19 received Ad26.COV2.S at low or high dose, single or two shots; about five received placebo; per-sample allocation not given. Repertoires come from day 63 after the first vaccine or placebo injection. Findings and caveats of the study: It was found that vaccine and placebo recipients had similar non-spike TCR breadth. It is possible that the TCR breadth and depth analyses underestimated the total T cell responses.

In its sample, this clone was seen a few times. Its antigen is currently unknown. The sample has other DNA sequences that encode this CDR3 too. The CDR3 loop spans 15 amino acids. Germline V gives CDR1 LGHNA, CDR2 YSLEER. Trimming at V came to 1 base and at J to 4 bases, leaving 1 base not matched to a gene. V is TRBV4-3 and J is TRBJ2-1; 10 positions agree with TRBD1. Sample: peripheral blood, taken in a trial of Ad26.COV2.S vaccine versus placebo. This clonotype was sampled from a person between 18 and 59 years old who received the Ad26.COV2.S COVID-19 vaccine or a placebo. CDR3 in amino acids: CASSQGTGGYNEQFF. The CDR3 region has the DNA TGCGCCAGCAGCCAAGGGACAGGGGGGTACAATGAGCAGTTCTTC.